This TCR beta chain was identified during a study of T-cell reconstitution after alpha-beta-depleted transplantation in children. Overall study results and limits: Reported findings indicate that, about two months after transplant, alpha-beta T cells came from several hundred expanded clones, which were derived from non-depleted graft cells. T-cell numbers and diversity one year post-transplant derived largely from freshly generated T cells. For some patients, TCRbeta diversity was high at day 60 because of recipient T cells and thymic progenitors that survived.

Using unique molecular identifiers, the investigators prepared the TCRbeta library. TCRdb fed the PCR reads into MiXCR, producing one record per CDR3 protein. The sample lists some 450,000 distinct CDR3 sequences, over 40% occurring once. On this clonotype: Antigen specificity is unknown.

Germline loops: CDR1 MNHNS, CDR2 SASEGT. Deletions cut 6 bases from V and 10 bases from J, with 13 bases between. There are 13 residues in the CDR3. This TCR derives from a girl aged 2 to 9 with aplastic anemia, due to receive a stem cell transplant. Sample: PBMCs, taken before TCRalphabeta/CD19-depleted stem cell transplant. The chain is built from TRBV6-1 and TRBJ1-6, with unresolved D. The CDR3 DNA reads TGTGCCAGCAGAACTGACATAGCATCACCCCTCCACTTT. It translates to CASRTDIASPLHF.